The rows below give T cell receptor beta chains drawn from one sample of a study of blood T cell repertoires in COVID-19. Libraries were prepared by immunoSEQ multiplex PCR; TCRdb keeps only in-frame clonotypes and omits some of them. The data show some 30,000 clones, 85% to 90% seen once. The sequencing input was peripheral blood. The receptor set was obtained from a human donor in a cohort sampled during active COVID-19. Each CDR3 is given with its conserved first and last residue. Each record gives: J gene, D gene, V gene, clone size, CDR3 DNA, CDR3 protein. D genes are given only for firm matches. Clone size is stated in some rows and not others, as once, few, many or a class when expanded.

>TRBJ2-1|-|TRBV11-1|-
TGTGCCAGCAGCCTTCCGGGGTTTTACAATGAGCAGTTCTTC
CASSLPGFYNEQFF
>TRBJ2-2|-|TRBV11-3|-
TGTGCCAGCAGCTACGGTCTTGGCGGGGAGCTGTTTTTT
CASSYGLGGELFF
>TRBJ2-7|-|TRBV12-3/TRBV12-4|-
TGTGCCAGCAGCCGCGACAGGTCCTACGAGCAGTACTTC
CASSRDRSYEQYF
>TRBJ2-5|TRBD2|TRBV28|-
TGTGCCAGCAGTCCCGGGGGGGCCTCAGAGACCCAGTACTTC
CASSPGGASETQYF
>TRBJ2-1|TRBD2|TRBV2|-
TGTGCCAGCAGTCCGGGGACTAGTTTCCCTGGGCAGTTCTTC
CASSPGTSFPGQFF
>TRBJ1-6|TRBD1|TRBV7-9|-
TGTGCCAGCAGCCAAACAGGGGGCAATTCACCCCTCCACTTT
CASSQTGGNSPLHF
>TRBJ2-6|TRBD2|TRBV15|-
TGTGCCACCAGCGGCTGGGGGGGACGGGGGGCCAACGTCCTGACTTTC
CATSGWGGRGANVLTF
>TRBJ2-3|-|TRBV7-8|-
TGTGCCAGCAGCGTAATGGGGGCGAGCACAGATACGCAGTATTTT
CASSVMGASTDTQYF
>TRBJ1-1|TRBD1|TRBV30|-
TGTGCCTGTCCGGGACAGGGAAAAATTGAAGCTTTCTTT
CACPGQGKIEAFF
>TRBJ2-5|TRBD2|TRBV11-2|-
TGTGCCAGCAGCTCTCGGCGGGGGGCTTCTTGGGCACAAGAGACCCAGTACTTC
CASSSRRGASWAQETQYF
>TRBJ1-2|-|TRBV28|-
TGTGCCAGCAGCCGGGACTACTATGGCTACACCTTC
CASSRDYYGYTF
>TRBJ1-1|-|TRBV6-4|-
TGTGCCAGCAGTGACTCCAGGGGCACTGAAGCTTTCTTT
CASSDSRGTEAFF
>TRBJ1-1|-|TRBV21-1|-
TGTGCCAGCAGCGCCTTCTCCAGGGTGGACACTGAAGCTTTCTTT
CASSAFSRVDTEAFF
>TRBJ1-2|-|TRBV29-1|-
TGCAGCGTTGAGGAAGGACTTGGCTACACCTTC
CSVEEGLGYTF
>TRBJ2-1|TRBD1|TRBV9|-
TGTGCCAGCAGCGTAGCCCGGACAGGGGGCCGCAATGAGCAGTTCTTC
CASSVARTGGRNEQFF
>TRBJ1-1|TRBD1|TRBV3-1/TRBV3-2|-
TGTGCCAGCAGCCTGACAGGGGGAGCTGAAGCTTTCTTT
CASSLTGGAEAFF
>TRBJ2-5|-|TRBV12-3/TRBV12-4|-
TGTGCCAGCAGTTTTCAGGAGACCCAGTACTTC
CASSFQETQYF
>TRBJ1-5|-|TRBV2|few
TGTGCCAGCAAAAAGGATCAGGGGCGCAATCAGCCCCAGCATTTT
CASKKDQGRNQPQHF
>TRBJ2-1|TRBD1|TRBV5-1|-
TGCGCCAGCAGCTTGGGGTTGGGGACAGGGGTTATCGAGGAGCAGTTCTTC
CASSLGLGTGVIEEQFF
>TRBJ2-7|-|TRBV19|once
TGTGCCAGTAGTATAGCGGGGTATCCCCCCTACGAGCAGTACTTC
CASSIAGYPPYEQYF
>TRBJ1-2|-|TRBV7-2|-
TGTGCCAGCAGCTTAGTAACTAACTATGGCTACACCTTC
CASSLVTNYGYTF
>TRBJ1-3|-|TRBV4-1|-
TGCGCCAGCAGCCAAGAACCCGCGGGATTTCGCCCTGGAAACACCATATATTTT
CASSQEPAGFRPGNTIYF
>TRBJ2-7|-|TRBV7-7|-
TGTGCTAGCAGCTTAGAATTGGCGGGCGAGCAGTACTTC
CASSLELAGEQYF
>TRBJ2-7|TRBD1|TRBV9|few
TGTGCCTCCACCCCAGGGGGCACTCGTAACGAGCAGTACTTC
CASTPGGTRNEQYF
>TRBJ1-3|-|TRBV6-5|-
TGTGCCAGCGTCGAGGCCCCTGGAAACACCATATATTTT
CASVEAPGNTIYF
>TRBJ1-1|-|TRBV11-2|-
TGTGCCAGCAGCTTAGATCCGGGGGAACAGACTTTCTTT
CASSLDPGEQTFF
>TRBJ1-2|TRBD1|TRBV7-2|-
TGTGCCAGCAACCCAGTAAGACAGGGGAACTATGGCTACACCTTC
CASNPVRQGNYGYTF
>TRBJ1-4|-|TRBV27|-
TGTGCCAGCACCGCCCCGCACAGGGCCCTTAATGAAAAACTGTTTTTT
CASTAPHRALNEKLFF
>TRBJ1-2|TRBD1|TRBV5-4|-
TGTGCCAGCAGCGTGGACAGGACCCCTCTCTATGGCTACACCTTC
CASSVDRTPLYGYTF
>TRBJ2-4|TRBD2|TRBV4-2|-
TGTGCCAGCAGCCAAGATCGGGGGGGGACTAGGGCCATTCAGTACTTC
CASSQDRGGTRAIQYF
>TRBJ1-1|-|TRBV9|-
TGTGCCAGCAGCGTAGCAGGAATAGGCACTGAAGCTTTCTTT
CASSVAGIGTEAFF
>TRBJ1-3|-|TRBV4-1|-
TGCGCCAGCAGCCAACTCCAGGGCTCTGGAAACACCATATATTTT
CASSQLQGSGNTIYF
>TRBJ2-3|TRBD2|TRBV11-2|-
TGTGCCAGCAGCACCCCCGGGACTAACACAGATACGCAGTATTTT
CASSTPGTNTDTQYF
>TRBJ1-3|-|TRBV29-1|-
TGCAGCGCCGGAGAAGACTCTGGAAACACCATATATTTT
CSAGEDSGNTIYF
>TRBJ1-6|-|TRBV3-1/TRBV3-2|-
TGTGCCAGCAGCCAAACAGGGAACAATTCACCCCTCCACTTT
CASSQTGNNSPLHF
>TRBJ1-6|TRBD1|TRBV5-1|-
TGCGCCAGCAGACGGGACAGCTCCTATAATTCACCCCTCCACTTT
CASRRDSSYNSPLHF
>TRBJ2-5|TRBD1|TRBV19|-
TGTGCCAGTAGTATGGACAGGGGAGGCCGAGAGACCCAGTACTTC
CASSMDRGGRETQYF
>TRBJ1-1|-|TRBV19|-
TGTGCCAGTAGTATAAGGGGCCGTTTCACTGAAGCTTTCTTT
CASSIRGRFTEAFF
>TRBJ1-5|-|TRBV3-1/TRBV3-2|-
TGTGCCAGCAGCCAAGGGGAGGCAAGCAATCAGCCCCAGCATTTT
CASSQGEASNQPQHF
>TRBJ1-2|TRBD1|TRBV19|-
TGTGCCAGTAGTACCGAGAACAGGGGATACAACTATGGCTACACCTTC
CASSTENRGYNYGYTF
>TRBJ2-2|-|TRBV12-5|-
TGTGCTAGTGGTTTGGCCTATACCGGGGAGCTGTTTTTT
CASGLAYTGELFF
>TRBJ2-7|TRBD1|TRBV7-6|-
TGTGCCAGCAGCTTAGACAGGGGGCCGTACGAGCAGTACTTC
CASSLDRGPYEQYF